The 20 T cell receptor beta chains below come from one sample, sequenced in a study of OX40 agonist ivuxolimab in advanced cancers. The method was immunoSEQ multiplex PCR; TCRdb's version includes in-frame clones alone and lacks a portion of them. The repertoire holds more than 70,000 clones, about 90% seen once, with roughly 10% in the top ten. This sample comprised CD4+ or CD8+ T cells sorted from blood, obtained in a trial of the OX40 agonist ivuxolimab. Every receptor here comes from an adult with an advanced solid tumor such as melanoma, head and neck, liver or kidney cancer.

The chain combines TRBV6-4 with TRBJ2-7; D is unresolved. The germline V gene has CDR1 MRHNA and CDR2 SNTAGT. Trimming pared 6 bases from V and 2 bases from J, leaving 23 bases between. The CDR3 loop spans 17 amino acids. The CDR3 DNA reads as TGTGCCAGCAGCCGAGAAGAAAAACGCTTTTTAACCTACGAGCAGTACTTC. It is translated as CASSREEKRFLTYEQYF.

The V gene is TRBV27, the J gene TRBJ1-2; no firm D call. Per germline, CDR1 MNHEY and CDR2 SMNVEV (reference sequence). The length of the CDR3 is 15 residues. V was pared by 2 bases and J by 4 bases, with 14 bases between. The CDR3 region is CASSLGGVGAYGYTF. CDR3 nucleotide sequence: TGTGCCAGCAGTTTAGGAGGAGTAGGAGCCTATGGCTACACCTTC.

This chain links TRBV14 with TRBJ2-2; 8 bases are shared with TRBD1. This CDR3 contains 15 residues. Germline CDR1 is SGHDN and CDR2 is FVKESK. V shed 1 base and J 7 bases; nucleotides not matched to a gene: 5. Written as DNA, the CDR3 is TGTGCCAGCAGCCAAGGTAACAGGGGGTGCGGGGAGCTGTTTTTT. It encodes CASSQGNRGCGELFF.

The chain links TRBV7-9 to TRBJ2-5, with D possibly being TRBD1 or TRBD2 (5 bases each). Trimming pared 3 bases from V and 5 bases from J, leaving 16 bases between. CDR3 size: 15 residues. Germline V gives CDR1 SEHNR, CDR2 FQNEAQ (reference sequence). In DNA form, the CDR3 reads TGTGCCAGCAGCTTGGGTCCGGGACCCGCGGAGACCCAGTACTTC. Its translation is CASSLGPGPAETQYF.

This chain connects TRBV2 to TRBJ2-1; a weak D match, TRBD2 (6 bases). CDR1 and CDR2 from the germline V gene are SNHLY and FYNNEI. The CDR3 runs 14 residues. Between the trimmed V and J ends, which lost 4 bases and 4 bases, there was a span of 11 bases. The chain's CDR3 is CASSALAAYNEQFF. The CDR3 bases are TGTGCCAGCAGTGCGTTAGCGGCGTACAATGAGCAGTTCTTC. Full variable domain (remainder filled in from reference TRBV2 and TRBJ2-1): EPEVTQTPSHQVTQMGQEVILRCVPISNHLYFYWYRQILGQKVEFLVSFYNNEISEKSEIFDDQFSVERPDGSNFTLKIRSTKLEDSAMYFCASSALAAYNEQFFGPGTRLTVL.

This CDR3 reads CASSPLGQYTEAFF. The CDR3 DNA follows: TGCGCCAGCAGCCCCCTGGGACAGTACACTGAAGCTTTCTTT. V usage is TRBV4-1 and J usage is TRBJ1-1; 7 bases match TRBD1. Germline CDR1 and CDR2: MGHRA and YSYEKL. Trimming cost V 4 bases and J 3 bases; bases outside gene matches: 5. The CDR3 extends over 14 amino acids.

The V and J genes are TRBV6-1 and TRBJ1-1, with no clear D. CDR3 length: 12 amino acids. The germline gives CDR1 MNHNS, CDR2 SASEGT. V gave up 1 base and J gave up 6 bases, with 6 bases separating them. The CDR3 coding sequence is TGTGCCAGCAGTGAAGGGACGGCTGAAGCTTTCTTT. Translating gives CASSEGTAEAFF.

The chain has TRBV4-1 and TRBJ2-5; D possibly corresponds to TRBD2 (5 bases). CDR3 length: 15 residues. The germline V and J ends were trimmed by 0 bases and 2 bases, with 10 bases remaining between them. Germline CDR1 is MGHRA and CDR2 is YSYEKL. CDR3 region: CASSQDQEGQETQYF. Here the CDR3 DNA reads TGCGCCAGCAGCCAAGATCAAGAGGGACAAGAGACCCAGTACTTC.

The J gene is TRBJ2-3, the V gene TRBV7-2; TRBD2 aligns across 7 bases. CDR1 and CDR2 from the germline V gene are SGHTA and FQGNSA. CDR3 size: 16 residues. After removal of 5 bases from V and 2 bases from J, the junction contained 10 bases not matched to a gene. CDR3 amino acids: CASSAQGAGFTDTQYF. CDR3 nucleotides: TGTGCCAGCAGCGCGCAGGGAGCGGGGTTCACAGATACGCAGTATTTT. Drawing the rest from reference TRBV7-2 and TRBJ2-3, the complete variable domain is GAGVSQSPSNKVTEKGKDVELRCDPISGHTALYWYRQSLGQGLEFLIYFQGNSAPDKSGLPSDRFSAERTGGSVSTLTIQRTQQEDSAVYLCASSAQGAGFTDTQYFGPGTRLTVL.

The CDR3 spells CASSLDRAANQPQHF. The CDR3, as DNA: TGTGCCAGCAGTCTGGACAGGGCGGCCAATCAGCCCCAGCATTTT. The V call is TRBV2, the J call TRBJ1-5; 8 bases agree with TRBD1. Germline-derived CDR1 and CDR2 are SNHLY and FYNNEI. CDR3 length equals 15 residues. J lost 3 bases, V lost 5 bases, and 6 bases had no gene match.

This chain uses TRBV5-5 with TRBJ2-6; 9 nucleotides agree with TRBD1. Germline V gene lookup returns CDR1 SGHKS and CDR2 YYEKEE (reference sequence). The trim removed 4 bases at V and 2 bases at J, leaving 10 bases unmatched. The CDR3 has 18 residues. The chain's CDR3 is CASSPTGGRSTGANVLTF. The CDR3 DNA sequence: TGTGCCAGCAGCCCGACAGGGGGGCGTTCTACTGGGGCCAACGTCCTGACTTTC.

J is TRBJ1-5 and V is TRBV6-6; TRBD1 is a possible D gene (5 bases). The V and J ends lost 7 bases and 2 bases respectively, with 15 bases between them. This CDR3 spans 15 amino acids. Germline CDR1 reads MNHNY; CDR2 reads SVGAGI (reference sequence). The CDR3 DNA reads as TGTGCCAGCACCCTGGGGGAGGGCGGCAATCAGCCCCAGCATTTT. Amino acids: CASTLGEGGNQPQHF.

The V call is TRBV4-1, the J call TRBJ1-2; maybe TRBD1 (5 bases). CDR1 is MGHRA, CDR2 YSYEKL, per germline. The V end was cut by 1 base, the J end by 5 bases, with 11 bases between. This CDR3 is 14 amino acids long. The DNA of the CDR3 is TGCGCCAGCAGCCAAGCCCCAGGGAATTATGGCTACACCTTC. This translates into CASSQAPGNYGYTF.

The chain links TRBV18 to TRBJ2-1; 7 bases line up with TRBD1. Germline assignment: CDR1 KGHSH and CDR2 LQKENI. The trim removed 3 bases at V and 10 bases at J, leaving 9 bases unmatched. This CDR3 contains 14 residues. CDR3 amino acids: CASSPLDRAREQFF. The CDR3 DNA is TGTGCCAGCTCACCCCTAGACAGGGCGAGGGAGCAGTTCTTC.

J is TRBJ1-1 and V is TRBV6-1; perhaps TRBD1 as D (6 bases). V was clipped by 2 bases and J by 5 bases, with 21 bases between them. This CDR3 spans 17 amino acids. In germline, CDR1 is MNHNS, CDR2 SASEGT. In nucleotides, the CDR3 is TGTGCCAGCAGTGAATATTTCTTGGGGGGCGCGGGAACTGAAGCTTTCTTT. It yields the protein CASSEYFLGGAGTEAFF.

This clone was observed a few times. CDR3 amino acids: CASSPRWATNEKLFF. The CDR3 region has the DNA TGTGCCAGCAGTCCCCGTTGGGCAACTAATGAAAAACTGTTTTTT. The rearrangement links TRBV6-5 to TRBJ1-4; D call uncertain. The V gene's germline CDR1 is MNHEY and CDR2 SVGAGI. The CDR3 length is 15 residues. With 5 bases removed from V and 0 bases from J, the gap between germline ends came to 10 bases.

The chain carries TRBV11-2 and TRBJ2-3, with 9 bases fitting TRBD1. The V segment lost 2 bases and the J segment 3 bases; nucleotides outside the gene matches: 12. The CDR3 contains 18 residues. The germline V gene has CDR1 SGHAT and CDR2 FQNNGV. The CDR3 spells CASSLRSGTGTGTDTQYF. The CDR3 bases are TGTGCCAGCAGCTTAAGGTCGGGGACAGGGACGGGGACAGATACGCAGTATTTT.

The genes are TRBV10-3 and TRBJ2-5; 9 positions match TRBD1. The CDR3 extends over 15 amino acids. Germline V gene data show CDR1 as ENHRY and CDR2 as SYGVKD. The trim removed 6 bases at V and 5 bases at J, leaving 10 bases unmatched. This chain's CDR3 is CAIRDRDRDEETQYF. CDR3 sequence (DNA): TGTGCCATCAGGGACCGGGACAGGGATGAGGAGACCCAGTACTTC.

The CDR3, as DNA: TGTGCCACCAGCAGCGTAACCGACAGTACGAACACCGGGGAGCTGTTTTTT. Its protein product is CATSSVTDSTNTGELFF. The V gene is TRBV15, the J gene TRBJ2-2, with D perhaps matching TRBD1 (5 bases). This CDR3 comprises 17 residues. V lost 3 bases to trimming and J lost 0 bases, with 14 bases between them. The germline CDR1 and CDR2 sequences are LNHNV and YYDKDF (reference sequence).

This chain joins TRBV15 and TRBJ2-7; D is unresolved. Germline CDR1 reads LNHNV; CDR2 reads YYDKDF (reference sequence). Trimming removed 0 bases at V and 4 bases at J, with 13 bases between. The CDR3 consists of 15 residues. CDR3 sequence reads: CATSRDLGDPYEQYF. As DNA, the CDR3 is TGTGCCACCAGCAGAGATTTGGGCGATCCGTACGAGCAGTACTTC.